The 11 T cell receptor beta chains below were found in one sample sequenced in a study of blood T cells in healthy people across ages. The use of a sample-barcoded 5' primer and a J-beta primer mix characterized a second PCR of about 6 to 12 cycles. Using its own MiXCR run on the 5' RACE reads, TCRdb lists one record per CDR3 protein. The sample holds fewer than 700,000 distinct CDR3 sequences, 40% to 55% seen once. Sequenced: blood. The receptors were gathered from a man aged 80 or over in good health.

A few counts support this clonotype. This rearrangement joins TRBV7-2 to TRBJ2-5; the match to TRBD1 covers 11 bases. The DNA end is more similar to TRBJ2-4, so the J call may be wrong. Germline lookup yields CDR1 SGHTA and CDR2 FQGNSA. The CDR3 has 16 amino acids. The CDR3 region has the DNA TGTGCCAGCAGCATCAGGACAGGGGGCGTTTCGGACATTCAGTACTTC. Translated: CASSIRTGGVSDIQYF.

J is TRBJ1-4 and V is TRBV20-1; possible D gene TRBD1, 5 bases. The length of the CDR3 is 13 residues. Trimming took 1 base from V and 4 from J, leaving 7 bases between them. Germline values: CDR1 DFQATT, CDR2 SNEGSKA (reference sequence). The CDR3, as DNA: TGCAGTGCTAGAGCGGGGGGTAATGAAAAACTGTTTTTT. Translated: CSARAGGNEKLFF.

This clonotype was counted a few times. The chain links TRBV6-2 or TRBV6-3 to TRBJ2-3; 8 bases fit TRBD1. The ends lost 6 bases at V and 4 bases at J; junction bases unmatched: 9. This CDR3 contains 15 residues. Germline CDR1 MNHEY, CDR2 SVGEGT. CDR3 loop: CASRRMDRVSDTQYF. The CDR3 coding sequence is TGTGCCAGCAGAAGAATGGACAGGGTGTCAGATACGCAGTATTTT.

The V and J genes are TRBV4-3 and TRBJ1-2, with D possibly TRBD1 on 6 matching bases. V shed 3 bases and J shed 2 bases, with 16 bases lying between them. The CDR3 contains 16 residues. Germline V CDR1 and CDR2: LGHNA, YSLEER. In nucleotides, the CDR3 is TGCGCCAGCAGCCACAGGGGCGGGCCTGAAAACTATGGCTACACCTTC. Translated, it gives CASSHRGGPENYGYTF.

The chain combines TRBV7-2 with TRBJ2-5; the D is unclear. Trimming cost V 5 bases and J 11 bases, with 12 bases left between them. The CDR3 covers 11 residues. The germline V gene encodes CDR1 SGHTA and CDR2 FQGNSA. CDR3 DNA sequence: TGTGCCAGCAGCCTGACCAATGAGCAGTACTTC. Its translation: CASSLTNEQYF.

The chain is built from TRBV20-1 and TRBJ2-5; 10 bases map to TRBD1. CDR3 length equals 15 residues. The trim removed 1 base at V and 0 bases at J, leaving 2 bases unmatched. CDR1 and CDR2 (germline): DFQATT, SNEGSKA (reference sequence). CDR3 DNA: TGCAGTGCTAGAGGTGGGACAGGGGACCAAGAGACCCAGTACTTC. It encodes CSARGGTGDQETQYF.

The rearrangement uses TRBV20-1 and TRBJ2-1, with 7 bases identical to TRBD2. V shed 4 bases and J 6 bases; nucleotides not matched to a gene: 6. The CDR3 spans 13 residues. The germline V gene has CDR1 DFQATT and CDR2 SNEGSKA (reference sequence). The chain's CDR3 is CSANWGGGNEQFF. CDR3 sequence (DNA): TGCAGTGCTAATTGGGGCGGGGGCAATGAGCAGTTCTTC.

This clonotype was detected ten times or more. CDR3 DNA: TGCAGTGCTGAGGGTGGGCGCAATCAGCCCCAGCATTTT. Protein product: CSAEGGRNQPQHF. V is TRBV20-1 and J is TRBJ1-5; D gene ambiguous. The CDR3 consists of 13 residues. CDR1 is DFQATT, CDR2 SNEGSKA, per germline (reference sequence). The V gene lost 5 bases and the J gene lost 2 bases, with 10 bases spanning the gap.

On this clonotype itself: One junction end disagrees with the germline gene, perhaps due to a read error. J is TRBJ2-4 and V is TRBV7-2; 8 bases map to TRBD1. The CDR3 spans 14 residues. The V gene's germline CDR1 is SGHTA and CDR2 FQGNSA. This CDR3 reads CASSLDQGAREQYF. CDR3 coding DNA: TGCGCCAGCAGCTTAGACCAGGGGGCGAGGGAGCAGTACTTC.

This clonotype showed up just a few times. This chain connects TRBV7-2 to TRBJ1-1; D unclear. There are 13 residues in the CDR3. V shed 5 bases and J shed 3 bases, with 10 bases lying between them. CDR1 and CDR2 (germline): SGHTA, FQGNSA. In DNA, the CDR3 is TGTGCCAGCAGCAAAGAGGGATACACTGAAGCTTTCTTT. Protein sequence: CASSKEGYTEAFF.

On this clonotype itself: One junction end does not reproduce the germline sequence, and a read error may be involved. The genes are TRBV7-8 and TRBJ1-2, with TRBD1 identical over 8 bases. Germline lookup yields CDR1 SGHVS and CDR2 FQNEAQ. The CDR3 has 13 residues. The CDR3 loop reads CASSARGRDGCTF. The CDR3, as DNA: TGTGCCAGCAGCGCCAGGGGGCGCGATGGCTGCACCTTC. The full variable domain, its missing parts supplied by reference TRBV7-8 and TRBJ1-2, is GAGVSQSPRYKVAKRGQDVALRCDPISGHVSLFWYQQALGQGPEFLTYFQNEAQLDKSGLPSDRFFAERPEGSVSTLKIQRTQQEDSAVYLCASSARGRDGCTFGSGTRLTVV.